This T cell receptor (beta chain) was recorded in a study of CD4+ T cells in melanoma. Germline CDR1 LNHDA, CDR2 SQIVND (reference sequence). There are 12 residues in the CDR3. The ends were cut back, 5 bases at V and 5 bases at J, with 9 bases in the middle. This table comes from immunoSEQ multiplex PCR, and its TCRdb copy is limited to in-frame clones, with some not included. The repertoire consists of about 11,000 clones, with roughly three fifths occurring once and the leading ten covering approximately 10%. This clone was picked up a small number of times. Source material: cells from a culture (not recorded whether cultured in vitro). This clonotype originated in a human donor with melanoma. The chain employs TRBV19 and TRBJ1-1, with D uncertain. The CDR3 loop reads CASSPSGTEAFF. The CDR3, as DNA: TGTGCCAGTAGTCCCAGCGGGACTGAAGCTTTCTTT.